The present T cell receptor beta chain was sequenced within a study of shared clonotypes between healthy human individuals. Produced via immunoSEQ multiplex PCR; TCRdb's table is partial and in-frame only. The table has about 1 million clones, roughly 70% seen once. CDR3 size: 17 residues. V gave up 4 bases and J gave up 5 bases; unmatched junction bases: 12. Germline V gene sequence: CDR1 SGHNT, CDR2 YYREEE (reference sequence). A CD45RA+ naive subset and a CD45RA-negative memory subset were split from CD4+ cells. The receptor was derived from a man younger than 35 in good health. V usage is TRBV5-4 and J usage is TRBJ2-2; TRBD1 agrees at 9 bases. The specimen sequenced was memory CD4+ T cells sorted from blood. Subset of the sample: CD45RA-negative fraction. The CDR3, as DNA: TGTGCCAGCAGCCAAGGACGTAGACAGGGGGGGACCGGGGAGCTGTTTTTT. Protein product: CASSQGRRQGGTGELFF. The full variable domain, rest sourced from reference TRBV5-4 and TRBJ2-2, is ETGVTQSPTHLIKTRGQQVTLRCSSQSGHNTVSWYQQALGQGPQFIFQYYREEENGRGNFPPRFSGLQFPNYSSELNVNALELDDSALYLCASSQGRRQGGTGELFFGEGSRLTVL.